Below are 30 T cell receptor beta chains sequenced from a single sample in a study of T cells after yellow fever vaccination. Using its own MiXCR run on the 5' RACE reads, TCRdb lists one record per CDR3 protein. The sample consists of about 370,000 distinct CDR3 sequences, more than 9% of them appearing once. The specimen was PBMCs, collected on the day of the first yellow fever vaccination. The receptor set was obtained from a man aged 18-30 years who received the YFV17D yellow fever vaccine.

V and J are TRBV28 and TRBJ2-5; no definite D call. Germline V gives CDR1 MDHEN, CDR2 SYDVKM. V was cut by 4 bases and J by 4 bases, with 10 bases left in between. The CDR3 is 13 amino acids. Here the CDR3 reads CASSWISLETQYF. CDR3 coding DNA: TGTGCCAGCAGTTGGATAAGTTTAGAGACCCAGTACTTC. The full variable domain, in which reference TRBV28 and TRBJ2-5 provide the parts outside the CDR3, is DVKVTQSSRYLVKRTGEKVFLECVQDMDHENMFWYRQDPGLGLRLIYFSYDVKMKEKGDIPEGYSVSREKKERFSLILESASTNQTSMYLCASSWISLETQYFGPGTRLLVL.

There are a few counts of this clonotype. The CDR3 DNA follows: TGTGCCAGCAGCTTAAATACCGGAGGTTCACCCCTCCACTTT. This codes for CASSLNTGGSPLHF. The V and J genes are TRBV7-9 and TRBJ1-6; D gene uncertain. Germline assignment: CDR1 SEHNR and CDR2 FQNEAQ (reference sequence). The ends were cut back, 2 bases at V and 9 bases at J, with 11 bases in the middle. The CDR3 consists of 14 residues. Drawing the rest from reference TRBV7-9 and TRBJ1-6, the complete variable domain is DTGVSQNPRHKITKRGQNVTFRCDPISEHNRLYWYRQTLGQGPEFLTYFQNEAQLEKSRLLSDRFSAERPKGSFSTLEIQRTEQGDSAMYLCASSLNTGGSPLHFGNGTRLTVT.

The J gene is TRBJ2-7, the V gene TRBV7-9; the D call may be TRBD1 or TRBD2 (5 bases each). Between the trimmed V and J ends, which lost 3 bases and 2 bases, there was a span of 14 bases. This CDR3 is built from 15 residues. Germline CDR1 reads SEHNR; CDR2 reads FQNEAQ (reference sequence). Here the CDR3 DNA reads TGTGCCAGCAGCTTGGACGGGACGGAGACCTACGAGCAGTACTTC. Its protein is CASSLDGTETYEQYF.

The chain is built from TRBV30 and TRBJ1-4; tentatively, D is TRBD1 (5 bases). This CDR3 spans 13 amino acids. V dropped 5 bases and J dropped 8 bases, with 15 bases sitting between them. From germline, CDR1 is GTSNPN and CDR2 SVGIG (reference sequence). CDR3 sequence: CAWSRDLREKLFF. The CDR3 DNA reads TGTGCCTGGTCCCGGGACTTGAGAGAAAAACTGTTTTTT.

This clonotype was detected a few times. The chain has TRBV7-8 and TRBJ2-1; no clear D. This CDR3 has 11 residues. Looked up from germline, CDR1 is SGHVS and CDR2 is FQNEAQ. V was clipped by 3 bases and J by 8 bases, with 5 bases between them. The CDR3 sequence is CASSFTHEQFF. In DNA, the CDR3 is TGTGCCAGCAGCTTCACCCATGAGCAGTTCTTC.

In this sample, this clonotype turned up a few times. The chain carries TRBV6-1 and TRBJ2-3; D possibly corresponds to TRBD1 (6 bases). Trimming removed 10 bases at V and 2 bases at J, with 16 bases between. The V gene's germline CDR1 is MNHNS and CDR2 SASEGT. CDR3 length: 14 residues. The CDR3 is CATKQGSLTDTQYF. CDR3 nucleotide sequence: TGTGCCACAAAACAGGGCTCGCTCACAGATACGCAGTATTTT.

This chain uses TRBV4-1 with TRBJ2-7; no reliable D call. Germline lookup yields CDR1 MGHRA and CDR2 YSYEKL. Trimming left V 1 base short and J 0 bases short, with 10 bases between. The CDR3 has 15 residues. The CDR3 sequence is CASSQGDGNSYEQYV. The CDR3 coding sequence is TGCGCCAGCAGCCAAGGGGATGGTAACTCCTACGAGCAGTACGTC.

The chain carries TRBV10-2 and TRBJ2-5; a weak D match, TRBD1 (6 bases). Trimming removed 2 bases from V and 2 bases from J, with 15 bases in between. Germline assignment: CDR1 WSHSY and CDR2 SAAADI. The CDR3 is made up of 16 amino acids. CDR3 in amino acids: CASSEAAGTRQETQYF. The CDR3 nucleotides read TGCGCCAGCAGTGAGGCGGCCGGGACACGGCAAGAGACCCAGTACTTC.

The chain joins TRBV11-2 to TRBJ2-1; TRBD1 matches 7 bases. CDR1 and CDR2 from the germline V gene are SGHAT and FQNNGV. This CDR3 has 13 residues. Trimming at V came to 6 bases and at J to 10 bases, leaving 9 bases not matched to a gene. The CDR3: CASSQNRGREQFF. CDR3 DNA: TGTGCCAGCAGTCAAAACAGGGGTAGAGAGCAGTTCTTC.

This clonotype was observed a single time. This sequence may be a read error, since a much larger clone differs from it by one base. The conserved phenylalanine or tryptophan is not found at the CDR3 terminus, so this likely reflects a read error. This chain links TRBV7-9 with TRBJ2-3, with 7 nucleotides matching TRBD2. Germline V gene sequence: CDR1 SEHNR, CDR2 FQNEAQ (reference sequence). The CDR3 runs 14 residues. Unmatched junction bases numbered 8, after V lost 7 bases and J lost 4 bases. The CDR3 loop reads CASTRRGYPDTQYL. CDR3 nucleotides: TGTGCCAGCACTCGGCGGGGGTACCCAGATACGCAGTATTTA.

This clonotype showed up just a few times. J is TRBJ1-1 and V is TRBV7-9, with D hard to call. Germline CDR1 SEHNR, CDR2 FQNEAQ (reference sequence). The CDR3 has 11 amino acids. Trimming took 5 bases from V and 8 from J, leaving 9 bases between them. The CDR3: CASSRGVEAFF. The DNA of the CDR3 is TGTGCCAGCAGCCGGGGTGTCGAAGCTTTCTTT.

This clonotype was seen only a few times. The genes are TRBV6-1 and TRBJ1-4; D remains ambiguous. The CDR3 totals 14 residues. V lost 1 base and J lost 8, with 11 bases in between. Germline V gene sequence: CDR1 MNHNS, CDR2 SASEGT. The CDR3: CASSEGQYVEKLFF. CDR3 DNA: TGTGCCAGCAGTGAAGGGCAATATGTGGAAAAACTGTTTTTT.

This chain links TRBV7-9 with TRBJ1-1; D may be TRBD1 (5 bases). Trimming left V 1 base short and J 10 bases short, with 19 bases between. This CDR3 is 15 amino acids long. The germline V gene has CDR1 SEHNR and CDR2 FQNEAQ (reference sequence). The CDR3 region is CASSLVGGAPEGAFF. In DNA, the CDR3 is TGTGCCAGCAGCTTAGTAGGAGGGGCCCCCGAGGGAGCTTTCTTT.

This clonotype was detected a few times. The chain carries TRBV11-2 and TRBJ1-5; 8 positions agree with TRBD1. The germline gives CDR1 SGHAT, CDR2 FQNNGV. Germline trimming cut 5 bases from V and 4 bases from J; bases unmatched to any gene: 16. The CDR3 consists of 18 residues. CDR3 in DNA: TGTGCCAGCAGCCAGGGGCTGGACAGGGTTTTTGGGAATCAGCCCCAGCATTTT. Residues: CASSQGLDRVFGNQPQHF.

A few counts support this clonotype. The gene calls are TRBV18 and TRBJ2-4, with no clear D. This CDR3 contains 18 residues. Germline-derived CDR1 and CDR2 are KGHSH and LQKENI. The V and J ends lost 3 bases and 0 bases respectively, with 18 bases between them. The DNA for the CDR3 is TGTGCCAGCTCACCCCTTCGGACGGCCTCCGTAGCCAAAAACATTCAGTACTTC. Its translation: CASSPLRTASVAKNIQYF.

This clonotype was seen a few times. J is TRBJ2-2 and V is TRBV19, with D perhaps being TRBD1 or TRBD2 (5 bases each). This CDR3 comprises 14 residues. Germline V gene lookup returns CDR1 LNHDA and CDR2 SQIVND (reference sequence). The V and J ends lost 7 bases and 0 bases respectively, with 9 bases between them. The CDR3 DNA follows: TGTGCCAGTACCGGGACGACGAACACCGGGGAGCTGTTTTTT. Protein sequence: CASTGTTNTGELFF.

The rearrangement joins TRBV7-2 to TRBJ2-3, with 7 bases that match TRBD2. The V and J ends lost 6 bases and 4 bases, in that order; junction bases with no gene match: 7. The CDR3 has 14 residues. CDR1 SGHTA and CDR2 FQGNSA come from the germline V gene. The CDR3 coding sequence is TGTGCCAGCAGTTGGGGGAGGGGCGCAGATACGCAGTATTTT. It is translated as CASSWGRGADTQYF.

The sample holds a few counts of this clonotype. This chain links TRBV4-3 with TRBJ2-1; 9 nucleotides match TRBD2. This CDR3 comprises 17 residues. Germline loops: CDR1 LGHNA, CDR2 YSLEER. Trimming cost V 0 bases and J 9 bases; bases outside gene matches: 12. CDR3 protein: CASSQDSGAGGYSEQFF. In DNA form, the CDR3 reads TGCGCCAGCAGCCAAGATTCGGGCGCGGGGGGGTACTCTGAGCAGTTCTTC.

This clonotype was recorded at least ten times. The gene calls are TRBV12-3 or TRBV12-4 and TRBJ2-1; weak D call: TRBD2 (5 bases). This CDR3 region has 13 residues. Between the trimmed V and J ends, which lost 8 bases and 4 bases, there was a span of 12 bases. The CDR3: CASSWTRYNEQFF. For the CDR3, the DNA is TGTGCCAGCTCCTGGACTCGTTACAATGAGCAGTTCTTC.

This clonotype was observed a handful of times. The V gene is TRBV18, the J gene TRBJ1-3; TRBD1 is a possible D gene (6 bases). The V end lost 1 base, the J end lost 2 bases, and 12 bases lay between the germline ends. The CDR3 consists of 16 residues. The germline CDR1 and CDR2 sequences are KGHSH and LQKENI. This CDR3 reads CASSPQQGSTGNTIYF. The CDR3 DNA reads TGTGCCAGCTCACCACAACAGGGCTCTACTGGAAACACCATATATTTT.

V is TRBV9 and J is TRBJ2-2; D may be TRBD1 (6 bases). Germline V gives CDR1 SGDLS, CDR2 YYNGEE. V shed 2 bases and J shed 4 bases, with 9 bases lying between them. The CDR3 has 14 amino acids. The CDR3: CASSVTGVTGELFF. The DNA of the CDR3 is TGTGCCAGCAGCGTGACAGGAGTCACCGGGGAGCTGTTTTTT. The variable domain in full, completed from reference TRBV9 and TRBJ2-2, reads DSGVTQTPKHLITATGQRVTLRCSPRSGDLSVYWYQQSLDQGLQFLIQYYNGEERAKGNILERFSAQQFPDLHSELNLSSLELGDSALYFCASSVTGVTGELFFGEGSRLTVL.

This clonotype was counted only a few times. The CDR3 nucleotides are TGTGCCAGCAGCCCCTCTGAGGGCCTAGCCAAAAACATTCAGTACTTC. Residues: CASSPSEGLAKNIQYF. The genes are TRBV7-9 and TRBJ2-4; D may be TRBD2 (5 bases). Germline CDR1 and CDR2: SEHNR and FQNEAQ (reference sequence). CDR3 length: 16 residues. Trimming left V 5 bases short and J 0 bases short, with 14 bases between.

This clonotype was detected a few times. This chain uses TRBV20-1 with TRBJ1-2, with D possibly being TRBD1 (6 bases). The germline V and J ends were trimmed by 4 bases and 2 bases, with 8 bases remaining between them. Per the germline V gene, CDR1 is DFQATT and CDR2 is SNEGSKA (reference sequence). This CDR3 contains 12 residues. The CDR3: CSAKTGNYGYTF. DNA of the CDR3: TGCAGTGCTAAGACAGGAAACTATGGCTACACCTTC.

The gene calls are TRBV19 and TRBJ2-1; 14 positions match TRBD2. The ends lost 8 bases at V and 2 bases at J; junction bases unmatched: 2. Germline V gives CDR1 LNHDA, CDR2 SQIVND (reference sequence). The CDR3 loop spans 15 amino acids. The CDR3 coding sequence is TGTGCCAGTTCGACTAGCGGGGGGGCCTACAATGAGCAGTTCTTC. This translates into CASSTSGGAYNEQFF.

The CDR3 coding sequence is TGTGCCAGCAGTCCCGGGACAGGGACGTATGGCTACACCTTC. This encodes CASSPGTGTYGYTF. The rearrangement uses TRBV12-3 or TRBV12-4 and TRBJ1-2; 9 bases align to TRBD1. V lost 5 bases and J lost 5; bases outside the gene matches: 6. The CDR3 length is 14 residues.

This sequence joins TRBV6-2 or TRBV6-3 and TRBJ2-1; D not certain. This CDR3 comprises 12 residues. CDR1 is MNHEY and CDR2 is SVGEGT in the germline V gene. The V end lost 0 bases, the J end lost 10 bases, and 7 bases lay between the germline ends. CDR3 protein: CASSYSNLEQFF. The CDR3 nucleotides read TGTGCCAGCAGTTACTCTAACCTCGAGCAGTTCTTC.

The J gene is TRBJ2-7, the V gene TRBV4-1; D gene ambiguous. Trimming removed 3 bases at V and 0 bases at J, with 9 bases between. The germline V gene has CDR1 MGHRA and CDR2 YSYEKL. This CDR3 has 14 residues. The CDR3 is CASSHEPYSYEQYV. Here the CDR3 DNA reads TGCGCCAGCAGCCATGAGCCTTACTCCTACGAGCAGTACGTC.

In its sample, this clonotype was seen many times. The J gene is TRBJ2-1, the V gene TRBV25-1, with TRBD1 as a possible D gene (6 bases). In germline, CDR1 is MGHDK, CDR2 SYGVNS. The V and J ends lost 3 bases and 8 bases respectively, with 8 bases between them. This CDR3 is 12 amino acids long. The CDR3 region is CASSDYRDEQFF. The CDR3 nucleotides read TGTGCCAGCAGTGATTACAGGGATGAGCAGTTCTTC.

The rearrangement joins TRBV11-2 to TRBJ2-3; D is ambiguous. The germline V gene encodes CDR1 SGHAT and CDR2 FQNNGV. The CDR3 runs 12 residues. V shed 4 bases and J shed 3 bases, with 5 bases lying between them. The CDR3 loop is CASSWPTDTQYF. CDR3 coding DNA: TGTGCCAGCAGCTGGCCGACAGATACGCAGTATTTT.

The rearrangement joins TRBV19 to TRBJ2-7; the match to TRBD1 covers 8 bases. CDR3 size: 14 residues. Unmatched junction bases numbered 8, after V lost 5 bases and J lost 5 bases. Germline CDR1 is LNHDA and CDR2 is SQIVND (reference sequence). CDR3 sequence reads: CASSFRQGADEQYF. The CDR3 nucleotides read TGTGCCAGTAGTTTTCGCCAGGGGGCCGACGAGCAGTACTTC. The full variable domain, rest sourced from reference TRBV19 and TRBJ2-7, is DGGITQSPKYLFRKEGQNVTLSCEQNLNHDAMYWYRQDPGQGLRLIYYSQIVNDFQKGDIAEGYSVSREKKESFPLTVTSAQKNPTAFYLCASSFRQGADEQYFGPGTRLTVT.